The 19 T cell receptor beta chains listed next were all sequenced from one sample in a study of siplizumab effects on memory and regulatory T cells. Some clones are missing from TCRdb's copy, which holds only in-frame ones; the method was immunoSEQ multiplex PCR. The sample contains tens of thousands of clones, about 88% of which appear only once. Sequenced material: naive CD8+ T cells sorted from blood. These receptors came from a human donor in good health.

The chain employs TRBV29-1 and TRBJ2-5; 7 nucleotides match TRBD2. There are 12 residues in the CDR3. Germline assignment: CDR1 SQVTM and CDR2 ANQGSEA. J gave up 5 bases and V 7 bases, and 7 bases lay outside the gene matches. CDR3 bases: TGCAGCGGCCGGGGGGATATGGAGACCCAGTACTTC. The encoded protein is CSGRGDMETQYF.

The gene calls are TRBV10-2 and TRBJ2-3; D is unresolved. Trimming cost V 2 bases and J 2 bases, with 14 bases left between them. Germline V gives CDR1 WSHSY, CDR2 SAAADI. The CDR3 consists of 16 residues. The CDR3, as DNA: TGCGCCAGCAGTGAGGGGTTAGCAGTTACCACAGATACGCAGTATTTT. Translation: CASSEGLAVTTDTQYF.

The rearrangement uses TRBV27 and TRBJ1-2, with D tentatively TRBD1 (5 bases). The CDR3 spans 16 residues. Germline CDR1 is MNHEY and CDR2 is SMNVEV (reference sequence). Trimming removed 2 bases at V and 3 bases at J, with 16 bases between. The CDR3 DNA is TGTGCCAGCAGTTTAGGGTCAGGGTTGGACGACTATGGCTACACCTTC. Protein: CASSLGSGLDDYGYTF.

This clone was seen a few times. CDR3 sequence: CASSDSDKQYF. The CDR3 DNA reads TGTGCCAGCAGTGACTCGGATAAGCAGTACTTC. The genes are TRBV2 and TRBJ2-7; no firm D call. CDR1 SNHLY and CDR2 FYNNEI come from the germline V gene. The CDR3 runs 11 residues. The ends were cut back, 3 bases at V and 8 bases at J, with 8 bases in the middle.

The chain links TRBV5-1 to TRBJ2-5; no reliable D call. Per the germline V gene, CDR1 is SGHRS and CDR2 is YFSETQ. Trimming pared 0 bases from V and 1 base from J, leaving 10 bases between. The CDR3 has 15 residues. The CDR3 nucleotides read TGCGCCAGCAGCTTGGCCCCAGGCAGCCAAGAGACCCAGTACTTC. Translating gives CASSLAPGSQETQYF.

The rearrangement links TRBV19 to TRBJ2-1, with 7 nucleotides matching TRBD2. The V gene's germline CDR1 is LNHDA and CDR2 SQIVND (reference sequence). This CDR3 is 13 amino acids long. V gave up 3 bases and J gave up 9 bases; unmatched junction bases: 5. In DNA, the CDR3 is TGTGCCAGTAGTATTACTAGCGAAGTTGAGCAGTTCTTC. Translating it yields CASSITSEVEQFF.

This chain links TRBV7-9 with TRBJ2-5; D is unresolved. Judging by the DNA end, TRBJ2-7 fits better; the J call may be wrong. The germline V gene encodes CDR1 SEHNR and CDR2 FQNEAQ (reference sequence). The CDR3 runs 12 residues. The chain's CDR3 is CASSLGRNEQYF. In DNA form, the CDR3 reads TGTGCCAGCAGCTTAGGCAGGAACGAGCAGTACTTC.

This chain joins TRBV14 and TRBJ2-2; D ambiguous. V lost 3 bases, J lost 6 bases, and 8 bases lay in between. The CDR3 length is 13 residues. The germline CDR1 and CDR2 sequences are SGHDN and FVKESK. The CDR3 sequence is CASSHWVSGELFF. The CDR3 DNA sequence: TGTGCCAGCAGCCATTGGGTCTCCGGGGAGCTGTTTTTT. Combining the CDR3 with reference TRBV14 and TRBJ2-2 gives the whole variable domain EAGVTQFPSHSVIEKGQTVTLRCDPISGHDNLYWYRRVMGKEIKFLLHFVKESKQDESGMPNNRFLAERTGGTYSTLKVQPAELEDSGVYFCASSHWVSGELFFGEGSRLTVL.

The chain joins TRBV7-9 to TRBJ1-2, with TRBD1 matching over 8 bases. V lost 6 bases to trimming and J lost 1 base; unmatched junction nucleotides: 13. Germline lookup yields CDR1 SEHNR and CDR2 FQNEAQ (reference sequence). This CDR3 region has 17 residues. The CDR3 DNA follows: TGTGCCAGCAGGGGGGCGACAGGGGCCGCTTTTAACTATGGCTACACCTTC. As protein: CASRGATGAAFNYGYTF.

This CDR3 reads CASSYGMDSAKNIQYF. The CDR3 region has the DNA TGTGCCAGCAGTTACGGGATGGATTCAGCCAAAAACATTCAGTACTTC. The V gene is TRBV6-5, the J gene TRBJ2-4; no clear D gene. This CDR3 has 16 residues. Trimming left V 2 bases short and J 0 bases short, with 11 bases between. Germline CDR1 reads MNHEY; CDR2 reads SVGAGI.

This rearrangement joins TRBV27 to TRBJ1-2; 9 bases are a match to TRBD1. V gave up 0 bases and J gave up 6 bases; unmatched junction bases: 11. Per germline, CDR1 MNHEY and CDR2 SMNVEV (reference sequence). The CDR3 runs to 17 residues. The CDR3: CASSLSSSGTGFHGYTF. CDR3 nucleotide sequence: TGTGCCAGCAGTTTATCGAGTAGCGGGACAGGGTTTCATGGCTACACCTTC.

The chain links TRBV6-1 to TRBJ1-1, with 7 bases that match TRBD1. The V and J ends lost 2 bases and 2 bases, in that order; junction bases with no gene match: 5. Germline assignment: CDR1 MNHNS and CDR2 SASEGT. This CDR3 has 15 residues. CDR3 nucleotide sequence: TGTGCCAGCAGTGAAAACAGGGGAGGAAACACTGAAGCTTTCTTT. Protein: CASSENRGGNTEAFF.

The chain carries TRBV5-4 and TRBJ1-2; 7 bases align to TRBD1. CDR1 and CDR2 from the germline V gene are SGHNT and YYREEE (reference sequence). The junction had 7 bases not matched to a gene; V was cut back by 5 bases and J by 6 bases. The CDR3 has 13 residues. The CDR3 region is CASRGTALNGYTF. The CDR3 nucleotides read TGTGCCAGCAGGGGGACAGCCCTGAATGGCTACACCTTC.

The chain has TRBV19 and TRBJ2-5; D possibly uses TRBD1 or TRBD2 (6 bases each). This CDR3 spans 16 amino acids. V was shortened by 5 bases and J by 5 bases, with 21 bases between the two germline ends. From germline, CDR1 is LNHDA and CDR2 SQIVND (reference sequence). In DNA, the CDR3 is TGTGCCAGTAGTCCCGTCGGAGGGGGGCTGCTGGAGACCCAGTACTTC. Protein sequence: CASSPVGGGLLETQYF.

The rearrangement joins TRBV7-9 to TRBJ2-7; weak D call: TRBD2 (5 bases). This CDR3 region has 14 residues. CDR1 and CDR2 (germline): SEHNR, FQNEAQ (reference sequence). V gave up 5 bases and J gave up 2 bases, with 13 bases separating them. The chain's CDR3 is CASSATGSPYEQYF. CDR3 DNA: TGTGCCAGCAGCGCCACGGGATCCCCCTACGAGCAGTACTTC. The full variable domain, rest sourced from reference TRBV7-9 and TRBJ2-7, is DTGVSQNPRHKITKRGQNVTFRCDPISEHNRLYWYRQTLGQGPEFLTYFQNEAQLEKSRLLSDRFSAERPKGSFSTLEIQRTEQGDSAMYLCASSATGSPYEQYFGPGTRLTVT.

The chain is built from TRBV30 and TRBJ2-7; D remains unclear. CDR1 is GTSNPN and CDR2 is SVGIG in the germline V gene (reference sequence). This CDR3 spans 11 amino acids. V lost 2 bases, J lost 6 bases, and 8 bases lay in between. CDR3 sequence: CAWSPQAEQYF. The CDR3 coding sequence is TGTGCCTGGAGTCCCCAAGCCGAGCAGTACTTC.

There are a few counts of this clone. The chain links TRBV27 to TRBJ1-1; D possibly corresponds to TRBD1 (5 bases). CDR3 length equals 14 residues. V was shortened by 5 bases and J by 2 bases, with 12 bases between the two germline ends. The V gene's germline CDR1 is MNHEY and CDR2 SMNVEV (reference sequence). CDR3 in DNA: TGTGCCAGCAGTACCACAGGCACCAACACTGAAGCTTTCTTT. Its translation is CASSTTGTNTEAFF.

The chain combines TRBV27 with TRBJ1-2, with 11 bases that match TRBD1. CDR3 length: 15 residues. The germline gives CDR1 MNHEY, CDR2 SMNVEV (reference sequence). The trim removed 3 bases at V and 4 bases at J, leaving 4 bases unmatched. The CDR3 region has the DNA TGTGCCAGCAGTTTCCGGACAGGGGGCTTCTATGGCTACACCTTC. Encoded protein: CASSFRTGGFYGYTF.

The J gene is TRBJ2-1, the V gene TRBV6-6; D gene unclear. Looked up from germline, CDR1 is MNHNY and CDR2 is SVGAGI (reference sequence). Trimming stripped 8 bases from V and 0 bases from J, with 14 bases between. This CDR3 has 15 residues. The CDR3 loop is CASGLVGSSYNEQFF. CDR3 DNA: TGTGCCAGCGGGCTTGTTGGAAGCTCCTACAATGAGCAGTTCTTC.